Below are 25 T cell receptor beta chains sequenced from a single sample in a study of vaccination effects on CD4 cells after COVID-19 (dated by TCRdb to the early 2020s). No cognate antigen is known for these TCRs. After about 9 days of culture, CD4+ T cells were isolated with the EasySep CD4+ T cell isolation kit. PCR-confirmed SARS-CoV-2 infection had occurred in convalescent patients between March and December 2020, before the Alpha, Beta and Delta variants emerged in the United States. Two doses of either the BNT162b2 or the mRNA-1273 mRNA SARS-CoV-2 vaccine were administered to participants. Libraries were constructed by the immunoSEQ multiplex PCR assay. TCRdb's version of the immuneACCESS table is confined to in-frame rearrangements and falls short of the full clone set. An unresolved V gene accounts for under half of the shortfall where checked; the remainder is of unknown origin. For this sample the table gives around 50,000 clones, of which under 85% were detected only once. In total, the top ten clones hold approximately 5.4% of the sample.

Source: CD4+ T cells from PBMCs cultured without peptide, taken after COVID-19 vaccination. These receptors came from a human donor who had a prior SARS-CoV-2 infection.

In this sample, this clone turned up a few times. The CDR3 bases are TGTGCCAGCAGCTCGACTAGCCCCTACAATGAGCAGTTCTTC. This sequence encodes CASSSTSPYNEQFF. The chain joins TRBV7-2 to TRBJ2-1, with 7 bases fitting TRBD2. The J segment lost 2 bases and the V segment lost 4 bases, leaving 2 bases of the junction unmatched. Germline values: CDR1 SGHTA, CDR2 FQGNSA. This CDR3 has 14 amino acids.

In this sample, this clone turned up a few times. The chain has TRBV5-1 and TRBJ2-7, with 9 bases fitting TRBD2. Germline V lookup: CDR1 SGHRS, CDR2 YFSETQ. The ends lost 1 base at V and 6 bases at J; junction bases unmatched: 8. This CDR3 is built from 15 residues. The CDR3 sequence is CASSLRAGGRAEQYF. CDR3 bases: TGCGCCAGCAGCTTGAGGGCGGGGGGGCGAGCCGAGCAGTACTTC.

The V and J genes are TRBV6-6 and TRBJ2-2; 8 bases fit TRBD2. J was trimmed by 2 bases and V by 5 bases; bases with no gene match: 7. The CDR3 runs to 16 residues. Germline CDR1 reads MNHNY; CDR2 reads SVGAGI (reference sequence). In DNA, the CDR3 is TGTGCCAGCAGTCAGGCGGGGGGTGGAAACACCGGGGAGCTGTTTTTT. This encodes CASSQAGGGNTGELFF.

This clone was counted a single time. This rearrangement joins TRBV7-2 to TRBJ2-7, with D perhaps TRBD2 (6 bases). CDR1 is SGHTA, CDR2 FQGNSA, per germline. V was shortened by 5 bases and J by 4 bases, with 15 bases between the two germline ends. This CDR3 region has 14 residues. The CDR3 nucleotides read TGTGCCAGCAGCCACCCGGGACTGCTTTACGAGCAGTACTTC. This sequence encodes CASSHPGLLYEQYF.

The chain uses TRBV5-1 and TRBJ2-3, with D unclear. Germline lookup yields CDR1 SGHRS and CDR2 YFSETQ. Trimming cost V 0 bases and J 4 bases, with 6 bases left between them. This CDR3 is 13 amino acids long. CDR3 loop: CASSLEAADTQYF. DNA for the CDR3: TGCGCCAGCAGCTTGGAGGCAGCAGATACGCAGTATTTT.

The V and J genes are TRBV19 and TRBJ2-1; 7 bases map to TRBD2. CDR3 length equals 14 residues. Germline CDR1 LNHDA, CDR2 SQIVND (reference sequence). Trimming removed 5 bases from V and 4 bases from J; junction bases left unmatched: 5. The CDR3 spells CASSPWEGYNEQFF. In DNA, the CDR3 is TGTGCCAGTAGTCCCTGGGAGGGATACAATGAGCAGTTCTTC.

This clone was observed once. The CDR3 DNA reads as TGTGCCAGCAGCTCTAACTATGGAGGCGCTAACTATGGCTACACCTTC. As protein: CASSSNYGGANYGYTF. The V and J genes are TRBV11-3 and TRBJ1-2; D call uncertain. V gave up 4 bases and J gave up 0 bases, with 15 bases separating them. Germline CDR1 reads SGHNT; CDR2 reads YENEEA. This CDR3 contains 16 residues.

In this sample, this clone turned up once. This chain connects TRBV6-1 to TRBJ2-1; no clear D gene. The germline gives CDR1 MNHNS, CDR2 SASEGT. V dropped 3 bases and J dropped 15 bases, with 12 bases sitting between them. This CDR3 is 11 amino acids long. The CDR3 region has the DNA TGTGCCAGCAGTGATTGGGCCAATCCGTTCTTC. Translation: CASSDWANPFF.

J is TRBJ1-1 and V is TRBV18; perhaps TRBD1 as D (5 bases). Trimming cost V 6 bases and J 3 bases, with 11 bases left between them. The CDR3 consists of 13 residues. CDR1 and CDR2 (germline): KGHSH, LQKENI. The CDR3 loop reads CASSAGGDTEAFF. CDR3 nucleotide sequence: TGTGCCAGCTCTGCCGGGGGGGACACTGAAGCTTTCTTT.

The rearrangement joins TRBV18 to TRBJ2-3, with 12 bases that match TRBD2. J lost 1 base, V lost 2 bases, and 7 bases had no gene match. Germline CDR1 KGHSH, CDR2 LQKENI. This CDR3 is built from 18 residues. CDR3 sequence (DNA): TGTGCCAGCTCACCAGTGACTAGCGGGAGAGGCCGCACAGATACGCAGTATTTT. Protein: CASSPVTSGRGRTDTQYF.

The V and J genes are TRBV21-1 and TRBJ2-7; the table's D call TRBD2 went unverified against the DNA. TRBV21-1 is flagged as a pseudogene. The CDR3 covers 16 residues. CDR3 residues: CASLLKPTGGPREQYF. CDR3 DNA: TGTGCCAGCCTCTTAAAGCCAACGGGAGGGCCGAGAGAGCAGTACTTC.

This chain connects TRBV18 to TRBJ2-1, with D perhaps matching TRBD2 (5 bases). The CDR3 length is 14 residues. V lost 3 bases to trimming and J lost 4 bases, with 10 bases between them. Germline CDR1 is KGHSH and CDR2 is LQKENI. CDR3 amino acids: CASSPTRGYNEQFF. DNA of the CDR3: TGTGCCAGCTCACCGACCCGAGGGTACAATGAGCAGTTCTTC.

The CDR3 DNA reads TGTGCCAGCAGCACGGGACAGGGGGCTGATCATGGCTACACCTTC. Translated: CASSTGQGADHGYTF. The chain joins TRBV28 to TRBJ1-2; 12 nucleotides align to TRBD1. J was trimmed by 6 bases and V by 6 bases; bases with no gene match: 8. This CDR3 contains 15 residues. Germline assignment: CDR1 MDHEN and CDR2 SYDVKM.

CDR3 bases: TGTGCCAGCAGTGTGGAGACAGGGGGCGAGCAGTACTTC. Its protein is CASSVETGGEQYF. V usage is TRBV2 and J usage is TRBJ2-7; 9 bases align to TRBD1. Trimming took 4 bases from V and 6 from J; bases not matched to a gene: 4. Germline assignment: CDR1 SNHLY and CDR2 FYNNEI. The CDR3 consists of 13 residues.

J is TRBJ1-5 and V is TRBV5-1; no clear D. The germline V and J ends were trimmed by 4 bases and 3 bases, with 11 bases remaining between them. The CDR3 runs 14 residues. CDR1 is SGHRS and CDR2 is YFSETQ in the germline V gene. CDR3 bases: TGCGCCAGCAGCCCTGACCCAAACAATCAGCCCCAGCATTTT. Translating gives CASSPDPNNQPQHF.

V is TRBV19 and J is TRBJ2-1; a possible D gene is TRBD1 (5 bases). CDR1 is LNHDA, CDR2 SQIVND, per germline (reference sequence). CDR3 length: 16 amino acids. V was trimmed by 4 bases and J by 3 bases, leaving 16 bases between them. The CDR3 region has the DNA TGTGCCAGTAGTAAAAGGACAAACCCGGGCTACAATGAGCAGTTCTTC. This codes for CASSKRTNPGYNEQFF.

Within the sample, this clone is medium-sized. The chain has TRBV24-1 and TRBJ1-1; D is unresolved. Per the germline V gene, CDR1 is KGHDR and CDR2 is SFDVKD. V dropped 9 bases and J dropped 1 base, with 11 bases sitting between them. The CDR3 totals 13 residues. CDR3 loop: CATSHQANTEAFF. In nucleotides, the CDR3 is TGTGCCACCTCACATCAGGCGAACACTGAAGCTTTCTTT.

The rearrangement uses TRBV2 and TRBJ1-5; D not certain. Germline CDR1 SNHLY, CDR2 FYNNEI. With 6 bases removed from V and 0 bases from J, the gap between germline ends came to 6 bases. CDR3 size: 13 residues. The CDR3: CASRKDSNQPQHF. CDR3 DNA sequence: TGTGCCAGCAGGAAGGATAGCAATCAGCCCCAGCATTTT.

This sequence joins TRBV6-5 and TRBJ2-1; no clear D. The CDR3 is 14 amino acids. Germline V gene lookup returns CDR1 MNHEY and CDR2 SVGAGI. V shed 6 bases and J shed 3 bases, with 12 bases lying between them. CDR3 coding DNA: TGTGCCAGCAGAGGAATGGGAAACTACAATGAGCAGTTCTTC. It yields the protein CASRGMGNYNEQFF.

This clone was detected only a few times. V gene TRBV2 combines with J gene TRBJ1-2; TRBD1 agrees at 7 bases. The CDR3 is 14 amino acids. Germline lookup yields CDR1 SNHLY and CDR2 FYNNEI. The V segment lost 7 bases and the J segment 4 bases; nucleotides outside the gene matches: 9. CDR3 loop: CASNKQGIGYGYTF. The DNA of the CDR3 is TGTGCCAGCAATAAACAGGGGATCGGCTATGGCTACACCTTC.

The CDR3 nucleotides read TGTGCCAGCAGCCGTCATATTTCGCATGAAAAACTGTTTTTT. It is translated as CASSRHISHEKLFF. The chain is built from TRBV28 and TRBJ1-4; unclear D gene. Germline CDR1 reads MDHEN; CDR2 reads SYDVKM. V shed 6 bases and J shed 6 bases, with 14 bases lying between them. The CDR3 is 14 amino acids.

The chain links TRBV6-5 to TRBJ2-3; D is uncertain. Germline CDR1 MNHEY, CDR2 SVGAGI. The CDR3 runs 15 residues. Deletions cut 6 bases from V and 1 base from J, with 14 bases between. This chain's CDR3 is CASRNTLRGTDTQYF. The CDR3, as DNA: TGTGCCAGCAGAAACACGCTACGGGGCACAGATACGCAGTATTTT.

This clone occurred a few times. The rearrangement joins TRBV4-2 to TRBJ2-5, with 7 bases identical to TRBD1. In germline, CDR1 is LGHNA, CDR2 YNFKEQ. The CDR3 runs to 14 residues. Trimming removed 3 bases from V and 0 bases from J; junction bases left unmatched: 1. In DNA form, the CDR3 reads TGTGCCAGCAGCCAGGGACAGCACCAAGAGACCCAGTACTTC. This gives the protein CASSQGQHQETQYF.

In its sample, this clone was seen a few times. This chain joins TRBV12-3 or TRBV12-4 and TRBJ1-2, with D unclear. The V gene lost 8 bases and the J gene lost 3 bases, with 13 bases spanning the gap. The CDR3 length is 13 residues. The CDR3 loop is CASVQGLYYGYTF. CDR3 sequence (DNA): TGTGCCAGCGTTCAAGGGTTGTACTATGGCTACACCTTC.

This CDR3 is CASCRPRTGVYEQYF. The DNA for the CDR3 is TGTGCCAGCTGCCGCCCCCGGACAGGGGTGTACGAGCAGTACTTC. V usage is TRBV6-6 and J usage is TRBJ2-7; 9 nucleotides match TRBD1. Trimming took 8 bases from V and 4 from J; bases not matched to a gene: 12. The germline CDR1 and CDR2 sequences are MNHNY and SVGAGI (reference sequence). This CDR3 has 15 residues.